This T cell receptor (beta chain) was recovered during a study of tumor-infiltrating lymphocytes in primary liver carcinoma. The tissue used was unsorted bulk material of 20-30 mg. RNA and DNA were co-extracted from it with the AllPrep DNA/RNA mini kit. V lost 11 bases, J lost 7 bases, and 23 bases lay in between. The CDR3 has 14 amino acids. Synthesis of TCR beta cDNA was carried out from approximately 500 ng total RNA with a constant-region primer. Modified slightly, ARM-PCR produced TCR beta libraries over three nested multiplex PCR rounds. It was with TRBV1-TRBV30 forward primers and a C-beta reverse primer that the first two PCR rounds were run, at about 10 cycles each. TCRdb fed the multiplex PCR reads into MiXCR, producing one record per CDR3 protein. The repertoire has 50,000 or so distinct CDR3 sequences, about 78% of them found once; the top ten carry approximately 25%.

This receptor was identified in a man in his forties or fifties with primary liver carcinoma and hepatitis B virus infection. This chain links TRBV12-3 or TRBV12-4 with TRBJ2-5; a weak D match, TRBD2 (5 bases). The material sequenced was liver tumor tissue from sampling region 5. Specified subset: tumor region T5, tumor centre. The CDR3 loop reads CARTPLEDLLTQYF. CDR3 coding DNA: TGTGCCCGCACCCCCCTGGAGGATCTGTTGACCCAGTACTTC.